These 24 T cell receptor beta chains were all obtained from the same sample, sequenced in a study of blood T cell repertoires in COVID-19. Sequencing was performed with immunoSEQ multiplex PCR; in TCRdb, only in-frame clones are kept and a portion is missing. Among around 280,000 clones listed, 87% were seen once. Sequenced: PBMCs or T cells enriched from blood (not recorded which). The receptors shown here come from a middle-aged woman who had recovered from COVID-19.

The V gene is TRBV11-3, the J gene TRBJ2-7; 9 bases fit TRBD1. The V gene's germline CDR1 is SGHNT and CDR2 YENEEA. The CDR3 is made up of 15 amino acids. The V gene end was trimmed by 5 bases and the J gene end by 3 bases; junction bases not matched to a gene: 8. The CDR3: CASSPGTGSVYEQYF. The CDR3 DNA sequence: TGTGCCAGCAGCCCCGGGACAGGGTCAGTCTACGAGCAGTACTTC.

This clone was observed once. The DNA of the CDR3 is TGTGCCAGCTCACCAAGACAGGGGGCGAATTCACCCCTCCACTTT. It encodes CASSPRQGANSPLHF. The chain employs TRBV18 and TRBJ1-6; 10 bases line up with TRBD1. The CDR3 is made up of 15 amino acids. Losses at the gene ends were 2 bases for V and 7 bases for J; bases not matched to a gene: 2. Germline CDR1 and CDR2: KGHSH and LQKENI.

Only one count was recorded for this clone. This chain uses TRBV9 with TRBJ1-1, with TRBD1 matching 9 bases. V was clipped by 0 bases and J by 5 bases; unmatched bases: 5. This CDR3 comprises 15 residues. Germline CDR1 SGDLS, CDR2 YYNGEE. DNA of the CDR3: TGTGCCAGCAGCGTAGCCGAGACAGGGGGTACTGAAGCTTTCTTT. This gives the protein CASSVAETGGTEAFF.

This chain connects TRBV27 to TRBJ1-1, with D possibly being TRBD1 (6 bases). Germline CDR1 and CDR2: MNHEY and SMNVEV (reference sequence). Trimming took 6 bases from V and 0 from J, leaving 14 bases between them. The CDR3 is made up of 15 amino acids. Here the CDR3 reads CASSLTGQMNTEAFF. Here the CDR3 DNA reads TGTGCCAGCAGCCTCACAGGGCAAATGAACACTGAAGCTTTCTTT.

The genes are TRBV6-5 and TRBJ1-4; maybe TRBD1 (5 bases). The V and J ends lost 2 bases and 10 bases respectively, with 8 bases between them. Germline lookup yields CDR1 MNHEY and CDR2 SVGAGI. The CDR3 length is 12 residues. CDR3 sequence reads: CASSYTTGKLFF. The CDR3, as DNA: TGTGCCAGCAGTTACACTACAGGAAAACTGTTTTTT.

V and J are TRBV12-3 or TRBV12-4 and TRBJ2-1; 7 bases are shared with TRBD2. J gave up 8 bases and V 8 bases, and 6 bases lay outside the gene matches. This CDR3 comprises 12 residues. The chain's CDR3 is CASGASGDEQFF. The DNA of the CDR3 is TGTGCCAGCGGAGCTAGCGGAGATGAGCAGTTCTTC.

This rearrangement joins TRBV4-3 to TRBJ2-1; 8 nucleotides match TRBD2. CDR3 length: 16 amino acids. Germline V gene sequence: CDR1 LGHNA, CDR2 YSLEER. V was pared by 1 base and J by 8 bases, with 10 bases of the junction left unmatched. CDR3: CASSQGKGVAGYEQFF. For the CDR3, the DNA is TGCGCCAGCAGCCAAGGAAAAGGGGTAGCGGGATATGAGCAGTTCTTC.

This clone was counted many times. The chain joins TRBV4-3 to TRBJ2-1; a weak D match, TRBD2 (6 bases). With 6 bases removed from V and 1 base from J, the gap between germline ends came to 22 bases. The germline V gene encodes CDR1 LGHNA and CDR2 YSLEER. This CDR3 has 18 amino acids. This CDR3 reads CASSLNGVSLASYNEQFF. DNA for the CDR3: TGCGCCAGCAGTTTAAATGGGGTCTCCCTAGCGTCCTACAATGAGCAGTTCTTC.

The V call is TRBV7-9, the J call TRBJ1-4; D unclear. Germline assignment: CDR1 SEHNR and CDR2 FQNEAQ (reference sequence). Trimming stripped 1 base from V and 3 bases from J, with 6 bases between. The CDR3 covers 14 residues. Here the CDR3 reads CASSLVSPNEKLFF. The CDR3 coding sequence is TGTGCCAGCAGCTTAGTTAGCCCTAATGAAAAACTGTTTTTT.

The chain couples TRBV7-9 to TRBJ2-5, with unresolved D. This CDR3 contains 14 residues. Germline V gives CDR1 SEHNR, CDR2 FQNEAQ (reference sequence). Trimming pared 2 bases from V and 2 bases from J, leaving 9 bases between. CDR3 DNA sequence: TGTGCCAGCAGCTTATTTCTACAGCAAGAGACCCAGTACTTC. This sequence encodes CASSLFLQQETQYF.

A single count supports this clone. CDR3 DNA: TGTGCCAGCAGCACCTATGCCGCCACTAGCGCCCAAGAGACCCAGTACTTC. Encoded protein: CASSTYAATSAQETQYF. The J gene is TRBJ2-5, the V gene TRBV7-2; 7 bases map to TRBD2. Germline CDR1 and CDR2: SGHTA and FQGNSA. The junction had 13 bases not matched to a gene; V was cut back by 5 bases and J by 1 base. The CDR3 is 17 amino acids.

This rearrangement joins TRBV29-1 to TRBJ2-2; 11 bases are a match to TRBD2. This CDR3 is built from 18 residues. Germline CDR1 is SQVTM and CDR2 is ANQGSEA. Trimming at V came to 5 bases and at J to 1 base, leaving 12 bases not matched to a gene. CDR3 in DNA: TGCAGCGTTAGGGCTCAGACTAGCGGGATTTGGAACACCGGGGAGCTGTTTTTT. It encodes CSVRAQTSGIWNTGELFF.

The chain joins TRBV6-5 to TRBJ1-5; the D is unclear. Per the germline V gene, CDR1 is MNHEY and CDR2 is SVGAGI. Trimming cost V 8 bases and J 3 bases, with 11 bases left between them. The length of the CDR3 is 13 residues. CDR3 sequence reads: CASEKELNQPQHF. The CDR3 DNA is TGTGCCAGCGAGAAAGAGCTCAATCAGCCCCAGCATTTT.

This clone was detected once. The CDR3 DNA reads as TGTGCCAGCAGTTTTGCCGCGTCTCTCGTTACCGAGCAGTACTTC. Translating it yields CASSFAASLVTEQYF. V gene TRBV27 combines with J gene TRBJ2-7; D gene ambiguous. V was shortened by 3 bases and J by 6 bases, with 18 bases between the two germline ends. Germline lookup yields CDR1 MNHEY and CDR2 SMNVEV (reference sequence). This CDR3 region has 15 residues.

V gene TRBV4-3 combines with J gene TRBJ1-1, with TRBD1 matching 9 bases. Trimming removed 3 bases from V and 4 bases from J; junction bases left unmatched: 12. CDR1 and CDR2 (germline): LGHNA, YSLEER. This CDR3 has 17 residues. DNA for the CDR3: TGCGCCAGCAGCCAGTACTCCGGGACAGGGATTTTCACTGAAGCTTTCTTT. Residues: CASSQYSGTGIFTEAFF.

The rearrangement uses TRBV28 and TRBJ2-1; tentatively, D is TRBD2 (6 bases). V gave up 1 base and J gave up 8 bases, with 12 bases separating them. Germline lookup yields CDR1 MDHEN and CDR2 SYDVKM. The CDR3 runs to 14 residues. The CDR3 is CASSLFASVHEQFF. DNA of the CDR3: TGTGCCAGCAGTTTATTCGCTAGCGTCCATGAGCAGTTCTTC.

This clone was found a few times. The chain employs TRBV15 and TRBJ1-4; D is unclear. V was pared by 3 bases and J by 5 bases, with 19 bases between. Germline V lookup: CDR1 LNHNV, CDR2 YYDKDF (reference sequence). The CDR3 has 17 amino acids. The CDR3 coding sequence is TGTGCCACCAGCAGGCTGCGGCCCCATGCTGCCAATGAAAAACTGTTTTTT. Translated, it gives CATSRLRPHAANEKLFF.

The chain joins TRBV9 to TRBJ2-3; D might be TRBD1 (6 bases). The CDR3 has 16 amino acids. The germline CDR1 and CDR2 sequences are SGDLS and YYNGEE. V was trimmed by 0 bases and J by 1 base, leaving 12 bases between them. CDR3 DNA: TGTGCCAGCAGCGTAGGGTCAGGGGTGGGCACAGATACGCAGTATTTT. Translated: CASSVGSGVGTDTQYF. Complete variable domain (other parts from reference TRBV9 and TRBJ2-3): DSGVTQTPKHLITATGQRVTLRCSPRSGDLSVYWYQQSLDQGLQFLIQYYNGEERAKGNILERFSAQQFPDLHSELNLSSLELGDSALYFCASSVGSGVGTDTQYFGPGTRLTVL.

The V call is TRBV7-8, the J call TRBJ1-1; D may be TRBD1 (5 bases). V lost 5 bases, J lost 7 bases, and 14 bases lay in between. CDR1 is SGHVS and CDR2 is FQNEAQ in the germline V gene. The CDR3 loop spans 13 amino acids. CDR3 sequence reads: CASSHLWGGEAFF. DNA of the CDR3: TGTGCCAGCAGCCACCTGTGGGGGGGTGAAGCTTTCTTT.

This clone occurred a few times. This chain uses TRBV3-1 (or the pseudogene TRBV3-2) with TRBJ2-7; 7 nucleotides align to TRBD1. Germline V gives CDR1 LGHDT, CDR2 YNNKEL (reference sequence). The V gene end was trimmed by 5 bases and the J gene end by 9 bases; junction bases not matched to a gene: 13. CDR3 length: 14 residues. CDR3 bases: TGTGCCAGCAGCGACAGGGTGGCCGACCGCGGGCAGTACTTC. It is translated as CASSDRVADRGQYF.

J is TRBJ2-7 and V is TRBV28; TRBD2 aligns across 14 bases. Per the germline V gene, CDR1 is MDHEN and CDR2 is SYDVKM. The length of the CDR3 is 14 residues. Germline trimming cut 6 bases from V and 7 bases from J; bases unmatched to any gene: 5. CDR3 residues: CASRPGLAGVEQYF. Written as DNA, the CDR3 is TGTGCCAGCAGGCCGGGACTAGCGGGAGTTGAGCAGTACTTC.

This chain links TRBV20-1 with TRBJ2-5; 14 bases are a match to TRBD2. CDR3 size: 17 residues. Germline V CDR1 and CDR2: DFQATT, SNEGSKA (reference sequence). The trim removed 3 bases at V and 0 bases at J, leaving 6 bases unmatched. The CDR3 DNA is TGCAGTGCTAGTGGGGGGACTAGCGGGGGAAACCAAGAGACCCAGTACTTC. This encodes CSASGGTSGGNQETQYF.

The chain has TRBV2 and TRBJ2-4; a possible D gene is TRBD2 (6 bases). V lost 11 bases and J 0 bases, leaving 8 bases between the germline ends. CDR1 and CDR2 from the germline V gene are SNHLY and FYNNEI. The CDR3 length is 12 residues. The CDR3 is CAGGTAKNIQYF. DNA for the CDR3: TGTGCCGGAGGGACAGCCAAAAACATTCAGTACTTC.

This clone came up many times. The chain joins TRBV4-1 to TRBJ2-3; tentative D call: TRBD2 (5 bases). In germline, CDR1 is MGHRA, CDR2 YSYEKL. The length of the CDR3 is 16 residues. V lost 5 bases and J 0 bases, leaving 15 bases between the germline ends. The CDR3 sequence: CASSRVRTSSTDTQYF. In DNA form, the CDR3 reads TGCGCCAGCAGCAGGGTTCGGACTTCTAGCACAGATACGCAGTATTTT.